These 17 T cell receptor beta chains originate from one sample sequenced in a study of cytomegalovirus exposure and HLA in healthy donors. In the PCR, 60 Vbeta and 13 Jbeta primers were used. Some clones are missing from TCRdb's copy, which holds only in-frame ones; the method was immunoSEQ multiplex PCR. The sample consists of about 140,000 clones, approximately 70% of them appearing once. The sample comprised PBMCs. Receptors originate from a human donor in good health.

CDR3 in amino acids: CSVEDAGGLNYGYTF. As DNA, the CDR3 is TGCAGCGTTGAAGATGCAGGGGGACTTAACTATGGCTACACCTTC. The chain carries TRBV29-1 and TRBJ1-2, with 7 bases matching TRBD1. V lost 0 bases, J lost 1 base, and 5 bases stayed unmatched. The CDR3 sequence is 15 residues long. Germline loops: CDR1 SQVTM, CDR2 ANQGSEA.

The chain has TRBV9 and TRBJ2-2, with 7 bases fitting TRBD2. Germline CDR1 SGDLS, CDR2 YYNGEE. V was clipped by 7 bases and J by 3 bases; unmatched bases: 6. The length of the CDR3 is 14 residues. DNA of the CDR3: TGTGCCAGCGGATCGACTAGCCACACCGGGGAGCTGTTTTTT. Translated: CASGSTSHTGELFF.

The CDR3 region is CASSKTSGGEQFF. The CDR3 DNA reads as TGTGCCAGCAGTAAGACTAGCGGCGGTGAGCAGTTCTTC. The chain carries TRBV6-1 and TRBJ2-1, with 9 bases that match TRBD2. The germline gives CDR1 MNHNS, CDR2 SASEGT. The junction had 5 bases not matched to a gene; V was cut back by 5 bases and J by 9 bases. The CDR3 runs 13 residues.

The chain uses TRBV5-6 and TRBJ2-3; 8 bases line up with TRBD1. Germline-derived CDR1 and CDR2 are SGHDT and YYEEEE. Trimming at V came to 3 bases and at J to 7 bases, leaving 10 bases not matched to a gene. CDR3 length: 15 amino acids. CDR3 DNA: TGTGCCAGCAGCTCGGAGACAGGGGAGACTTATACGCAGTATTTT. Translating gives CASSSETGETYTQYF.

The genes are TRBV7-9 and TRBJ2-3; D is possibly TRBD2 (7 bases). There are 14 residues in the CDR3. Germline CDR1 reads SEHNR; CDR2 reads FQNEAQ (reference sequence). Trimming shortened V by 7 bases and J by 4 bases, and 15 bases separated the two germline ends. The CDR3 loop reads CASKDMGGPDTQYF. The CDR3 coding sequence is TGTGCCAGCAAGGATATGGGGGGGCCAGATACGCAGTATTTT. Using reference TRBV7-9 and TRBJ2-3 for the parts outside the CDR3, the full variable domain is DTGVSQNPRHKITKRGQNVTFRCDPISEHNRLYWYRQTLGQGPEFLTYFQNEAQLEKSRLLSDRFSAERPKGSFSTLEIQRTEQGDSAMYLCASKDMGGPDTQYFGPGTRLTVL.

This clone was picked up a small number of times. The chain carries TRBV6-1 and TRBJ1-2, with D tentatively TRBD1 (6 bases). The CDR3 is made up of 14 amino acids. CDR1 and CDR2 from the germline V gene are MNHNS and SASEGT. Trimming removed 6 bases at V and 3 bases at J, with 14 bases between. This CDR3 is CASSPETGYYGYTF. The CDR3 bases are TGTGCCAGCAGCCCCGAGACAGGCTACTATGGCTACACCTTC.

This chain connects TRBV7-6 to TRBJ1-6; 10 bases match TRBD1. Germline V CDR1 and CDR2: SGHVS, FNYEAQ. This CDR3 region has 18 residues. The V gene end was trimmed by 4 bases and the J gene end by 10 bases; junction bases not matched to a gene: 16. The CDR3 sequence: CASSCVSINRDRGSPLHF. The DNA for the CDR3 is TGTGCCAGCAGCTGCGTTTCGATTAACCGGGACAGGGGATCACCCCTCCACTTT.

In regard to this clone: This sample also contains other DNA sequences that code for the same CDR3. The CDR3 is CASSLGQGAIYEQYF. The CDR3, as DNA: TGCGCCAGCAGCTTGGGGCAGGGGGCGATCTACGAGCAGTACTTC. The chain uses TRBV5-1 and TRBJ2-7, with 8 bases aligning to TRBD1. Germline V lookup: CDR1 SGHRS, CDR2 YFSETQ. The CDR3 has 15 amino acids. V was pared by 0 bases and J by 3 bases, with 5 bases of the junction left unmatched.

The V gene is TRBV27, the J gene TRBJ2-7; possibly TRBD2 for D (6 bases). The CDR3 covers 16 residues. Germline-derived CDR1 and CDR2 are MNHEY and SMNVEV (reference sequence). Trimming shortened V by 6 bases and J by 5 bases, and 23 bases separated the two germline ends. CDR3 protein: CASRRRGGPFVHEQYF. CDR3 coding DNA: TGTGCCAGCAGACGGCGCGGAGGGCCGTTCGTCCACGAGCAGTACTTC.

This chain links TRBV2 with TRBJ2-3; 10 bases fit TRBD2. Germline loops: CDR1 SNHLY, CDR2 FYNNEI. With 3 bases clipped from V and 6 bases from J, the junction kept 3 bases outside the gene matches. The CDR3 sequence is 14 residues long. The DNA for the CDR3 is TGTGCCAGCAGTGACACTAGCGGGATGGATACGCAGTATTTT. It is translated as CASSDTSGMDTQYF.

DNA of the CDR3: TGTGCCAGCAGTCAGACAGTCACAGATACGCAGTATTTT. Residues: CASSQTVTDTQYF. The rearrangement joins TRBV25-1 to TRBJ2-3; TRBD1 might be the D (5 bases). The ends were cut back, 5 bases at V and 2 bases at J, with 8 bases in the middle. The germline CDR1 and CDR2 sequences are MGHDK and SYGVNS. The CDR3 extends over 13 amino acids. The full variable domain, its missing parts supplied by reference TRBV25-1 and TRBJ2-3, is EADIYQTPRYLVIGTGKKITLECSQTMGHDKMYWYQQDPGMELHLIHYSYGVNSTEKGDLSSESTVSRIRTEHFPLTLESARPSHTSQYLCASSQTVTDTQYFGPGTRLTVL.

The chain has TRBV5-4 and TRBJ2-3; 10 nucleotides agree with TRBD2. The CDR3 extends over 14 amino acids. V dropped 4 bases and J dropped 5; count of bases not matched to a gene: 4. Germline assignment: CDR1 SGHNT and CDR2 YYREEE (reference sequence). Here the CDR3 DNA reads TGTGCCAGCAGCCTCGGGACTAGCGTAGATACGCAGTATTTT. Protein: CASSLGTSVDTQYF. The full variable domain, completed using reference TRBV5-4 and TRBJ2-3, is ETGVTQSPTHLIKTRGQQVTLRCSSQSGHNTVSWYQQALGQGPQFIFQYYREEENGRGNFPPRFSGLQFPNYSSELNVNALELDDSALYLCASSLGTSVDTQYFGPGTRLTVL.

This clone has a handful of counts. V and J are TRBV29-1 and TRBJ2-3; D is possibly TRBD2 (6 bases). Trimming stripped 4 bases from V and 6 bases from J, with 23 bases between. CDR3 size: 16 residues. Germline V gene lookup returns CDR1 SQVTM and CDR2 ANQGSEA. Here the CDR3 reads CSVGGGLFRAPDTQYF. The CDR3 DNA reads TGCAGCGTTGGGGGCGGACTATTTAGAGCGCCGGATACGCAGTATTTT.

The gene calls are TRBV9 and TRBJ2-4; TRBD2 matches at 8 bases. V trimming: 3 bases; J trimming: 10 bases; junction bases outside the gene matches: 21. Per the germline V gene, CDR1 is SGDLS and CDR2 is YYNGEE. The CDR3 runs 18 residues. CDR3 amino acids: CASSGFPGLAGASGIQYF. For the CDR3, the DNA is TGTGCCAGCAGCGGCTTCCCAGGACTAGCAGGAGCCTCGGGGATTCAGTACTTC.

The genes are TRBV11-3 and TRBJ2-3, with TRBD2 identical over 13 bases. The germline V gene encodes CDR1 SGHNT and CDR2 YENEEA. V shed 3 bases and J 2 bases; nucleotides not matched to a gene: 5. This CDR3 is built from 17 residues. DNA for the CDR3: TGTGCCAGCAGCTTGCGGACTAGCGGGGGCCCCACAGATACGCAGTATTTT. The encoded protein is CASSLRTSGGPTDTQYF.

This chain connects TRBV5-5 to TRBJ2-7; D call uncertain. Germline CDR1 and CDR2: SGHKS and YYEKEE (reference sequence). The CDR3 contains 12 residues. The V end lost 2 bases, the J end lost 3 bases, and 6 bases lay between the germline ends. CDR3 amino acids: CASSFTDYEQYF. The DNA for the CDR3 is TGTGCCAGCAGCTTTACAGACTACGAGCAGTACTTC.

J is TRBJ1-6 and V is TRBV5-1, with TRBD1 matching over 9 bases. The CDR3 length is 15 residues. CDR1 and CDR2 from the germline V gene are SGHRS and YFSETQ. Trimming at V came to 4 bases and at J to 6 bases, leaving 5 bases not matched to a gene. The DNA of the CDR3 is TGCGCCAGCAGCCTAGGGACAGGGCGTAATTCACCCCTCCACTTT. It encodes CASSLGTGRNSPLHF.